This TCR beta chain is drawn from a study of high-grade serous ovarian cancer treatment subgroups (dated by TCRdb to 2020 to 2023). Study-level background: Sequencing yielded a mean of about 13,000 reads and approximately 7,000 unique TCR beta rearrangements per sample. TCR beta repertoires were profiled in patients with high-grade serous ovarian cancer who were grouped, under a laparoscopic triage algorithm, by complete gross resection or by neoadjuvant chemotherapy response. Of the approximately 30 patients in the cohort, around 10 had no residual disease after primary surgery (R0), around 10 were excellent NACT responders, and around 10 were poor NACT responders. One primary tumor sample and two metastatic tumor samples were contributed by each patient, so that around 90 samples were obtained in total.

Here is what the overall study found, with its caveats: Because bulk tumor TCR sequencing provided no spatial information, insight into HGSC tumor complexity and diversity was limited. The TCR repertoire analyses centered on CDR3, leaving CDR1 and CDR2 unanalyzed. Repertoire similarity ranging from roughly 0.095 to 0.85 was observed between tumors from the same patient, whereas almost no similarity was observed between different patients. TCR clonal relatedness correlated positively with neoantigen level and, by trend, with copy number variation and mutation load from whole-genome sequencing.

The 70 to 90 tumor samples underwent high-throughput TCR profiling using ImmunoSEQ. From the authors' description of their analysis: Richness (unique productive sequences), clonality, evenness and relatedness were included as repertoire diversity metrics, and similarity between samples was assessed with the Bhattacharyya coefficient. Conclusions stayed consistent in a sensitivity analysis that left out TCRs with fewer than two reads. In its TCRdb copy, this immuneACCESS table keeps in-frame sequences only and misses some clones. Where compared with another copy, unresolved V genes explain less than half of these, and the others have no known cause. V, J and clone size were drawn from that table, and D and trimming were deduced from the DNA. The sample table contains 10,000 to 12,000 clones; only one count was recorded for 68% of them. The top ten clonotypes cover over 4% of the sample. V lost 6 bases and J lost 1 base; the stretch between them is 9 bases long. The CDR3 has 13 amino acids, counting the end cysteine and phenylalanine. The CDR3 DNA has 39 bases and is translated from base 1. From a lookup of the germline V gene, CDR1 and CDR2 are MRHNA and SNTAGT.

Tumor samples were obtained before definitive surgery or chemotherapy. Genomic DNA extraction was performed by the MD Anderson Biospecimen Extraction Resource, and TCR sequencing was carried out by the MD Anderson Cancer Genomics Laboratory. This clone counts as medium-sized (0.01 to 0.1%). Its antigen is not yet known. No base quality values were provided; no much bigger clone lies one nucleotide off. Sequencing used tumor tissue. The TCR sequence derives from a human donor with high-grade serous ovarian cancer. Recombination joined TRBV6-4 with TRBJ1-1, with the D segment identity uncertain. The CDR3 protein: CASSLDTNTEAFF. The nucleotides read TGTGCCAGCAGCTTAGACACGAACACTGAAGCTTTCTTT.